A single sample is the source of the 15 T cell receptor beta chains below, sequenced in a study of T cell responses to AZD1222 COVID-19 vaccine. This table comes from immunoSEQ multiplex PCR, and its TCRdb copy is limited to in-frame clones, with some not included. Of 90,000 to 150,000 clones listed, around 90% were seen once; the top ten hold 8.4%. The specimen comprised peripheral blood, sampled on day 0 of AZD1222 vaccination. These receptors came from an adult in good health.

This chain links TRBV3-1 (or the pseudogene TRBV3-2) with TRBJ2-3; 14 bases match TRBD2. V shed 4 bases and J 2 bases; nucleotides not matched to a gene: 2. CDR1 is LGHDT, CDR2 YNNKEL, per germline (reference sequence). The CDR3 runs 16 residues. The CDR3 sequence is CASSRLAGGPTDTQYF. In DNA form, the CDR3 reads TGTGCCAGCAGCCGACTAGCGGGAGGGCCCACAGATACGCAGTATTTT.

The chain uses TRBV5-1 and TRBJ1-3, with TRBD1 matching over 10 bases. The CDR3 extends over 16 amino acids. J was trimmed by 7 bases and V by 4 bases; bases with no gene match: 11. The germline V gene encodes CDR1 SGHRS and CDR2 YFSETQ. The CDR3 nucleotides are TGCGCCAGCAGCCTTCCTGGGGGGACAGGGGTGAACACCATATATTTT. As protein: CASSLPGGTGVNTIYF.

This CDR3 reads CASSLGPRGEKLFF. Written as DNA, the CDR3 is TGTGCCAGCAGCCTGGGACCCCGGGGGGAAAAACTGTTTTTT. The V and J genes are TRBV5-5 and TRBJ1-4; D may be TRBD1 (5 bases). The V end lost 4 bases, the J end lost 8 bases, and 15 bases lay between the germline ends. The germline V gene encodes CDR1 SGHKS and CDR2 YYEKEE (reference sequence). CDR3 size: 14 residues.

The DNA of the CDR3 is TGCGCCAGCAGCCCAAGGACAGCTGGTAATGAAAAACTGTTTTTT. It is translated as CASSPRTAGNEKLFF. This rearrangement joins TRBV4-1 to TRBJ1-4; a weak D match, TRBD1 (6 bases). The V gene's germline CDR1 is MGHRA and CDR2 YSYEKL. The CDR3 runs 15 residues. V was cut by 4 bases and J by 4 bases, with 13 bases left in between.

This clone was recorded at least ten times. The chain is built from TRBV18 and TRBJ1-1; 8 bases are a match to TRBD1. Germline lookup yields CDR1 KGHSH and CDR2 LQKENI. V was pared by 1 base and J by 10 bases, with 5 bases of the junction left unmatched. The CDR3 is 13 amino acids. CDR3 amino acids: CASSPQSGQGAFF. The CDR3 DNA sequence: TGTGCCAGCTCACCACAGTCCGGACAGGGAGCTTTCTTT.

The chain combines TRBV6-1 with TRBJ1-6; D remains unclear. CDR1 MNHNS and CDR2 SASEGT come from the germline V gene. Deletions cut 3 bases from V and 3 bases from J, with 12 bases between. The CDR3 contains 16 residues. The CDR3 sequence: CASSEADLVYNSPLHF. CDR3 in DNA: TGTGCCAGCAGTGAGGCTGACCTTGTCTATAATTCACCCCTCCACTTT.

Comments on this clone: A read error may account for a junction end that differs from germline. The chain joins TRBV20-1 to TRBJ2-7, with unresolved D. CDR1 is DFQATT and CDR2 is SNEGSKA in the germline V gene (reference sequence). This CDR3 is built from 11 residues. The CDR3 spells CSARGGYEQYF. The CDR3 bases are TGCAGTGCCAGAGGCGGTTACGAGCAGTACTTC.

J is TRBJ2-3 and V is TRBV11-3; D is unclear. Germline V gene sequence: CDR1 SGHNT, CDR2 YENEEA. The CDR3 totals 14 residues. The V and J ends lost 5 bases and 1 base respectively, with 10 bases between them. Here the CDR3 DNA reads TGTGCCAGCAGCCGACACCGGGGCACAGATACGCAGTATTTT. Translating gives CASSRHRGTDTQYF.

CDR3 coding DNA: TGTGCCAGCAGTTTAGGGATCACGGGGGATACGCAGTATTTT. Encoded protein: CASSLGITGDTQYF. The chain joins TRBV27 to TRBJ2-3; weak D call: TRBD2 (5 bases). CDR1 and CDR2 (germline): MNHEY, SMNVEV (reference sequence). The CDR3 covers 14 residues. V was shortened by 2 bases and J by 6 bases, with 12 bases between the two germline ends.

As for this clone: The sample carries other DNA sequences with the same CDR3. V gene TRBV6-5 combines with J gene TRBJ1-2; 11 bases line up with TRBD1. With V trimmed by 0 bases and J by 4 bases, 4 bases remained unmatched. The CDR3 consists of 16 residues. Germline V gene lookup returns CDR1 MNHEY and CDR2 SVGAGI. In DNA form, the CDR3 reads TGTGCCAGCAGTTACTCCCGGACAGGGGGCGGCTATGGCTACACCTTC. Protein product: CASSYSRTGGGYGYTF.

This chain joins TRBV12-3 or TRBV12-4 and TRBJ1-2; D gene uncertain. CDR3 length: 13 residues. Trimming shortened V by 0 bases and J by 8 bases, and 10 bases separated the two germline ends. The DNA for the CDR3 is TGTGCCAGCAGTTTAGCGGGCAGCTGGGGCTACACCTTC. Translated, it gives CASSLAGSWGYTF.

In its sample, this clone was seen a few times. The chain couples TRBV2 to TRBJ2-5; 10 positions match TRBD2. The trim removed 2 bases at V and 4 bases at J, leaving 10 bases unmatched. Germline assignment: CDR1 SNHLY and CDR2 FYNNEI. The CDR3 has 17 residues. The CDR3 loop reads CASSETASGSRGETQYF. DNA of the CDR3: TGTGCCAGCAGTGAAACGGCTAGCGGGAGTAGAGGAGAGACCCAGTACTTC.

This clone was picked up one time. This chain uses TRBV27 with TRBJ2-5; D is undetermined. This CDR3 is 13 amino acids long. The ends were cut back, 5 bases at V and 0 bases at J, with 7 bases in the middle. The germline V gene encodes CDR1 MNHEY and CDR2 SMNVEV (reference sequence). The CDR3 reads CASSPHNQETQYF. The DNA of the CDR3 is TGTGCCAGCAGTCCCCACAACCAAGAGACCCAGTACTTC.

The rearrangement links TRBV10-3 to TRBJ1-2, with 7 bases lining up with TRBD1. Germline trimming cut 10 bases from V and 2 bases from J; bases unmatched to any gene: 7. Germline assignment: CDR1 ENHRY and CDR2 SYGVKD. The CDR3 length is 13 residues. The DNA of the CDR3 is TGTGCCACCTGCCCGGGACAGAACTATGGCTACACCTTC. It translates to CATCPGQNYGYTF.

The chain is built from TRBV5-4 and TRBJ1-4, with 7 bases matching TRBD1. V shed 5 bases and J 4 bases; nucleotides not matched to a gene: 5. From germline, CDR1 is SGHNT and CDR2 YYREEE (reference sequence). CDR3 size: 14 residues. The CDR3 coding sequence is TGTGCCAGCAGACCTGACAGGGATAATGAAAAACTGTTTTTT. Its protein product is CASRPDRDNEKLFF.